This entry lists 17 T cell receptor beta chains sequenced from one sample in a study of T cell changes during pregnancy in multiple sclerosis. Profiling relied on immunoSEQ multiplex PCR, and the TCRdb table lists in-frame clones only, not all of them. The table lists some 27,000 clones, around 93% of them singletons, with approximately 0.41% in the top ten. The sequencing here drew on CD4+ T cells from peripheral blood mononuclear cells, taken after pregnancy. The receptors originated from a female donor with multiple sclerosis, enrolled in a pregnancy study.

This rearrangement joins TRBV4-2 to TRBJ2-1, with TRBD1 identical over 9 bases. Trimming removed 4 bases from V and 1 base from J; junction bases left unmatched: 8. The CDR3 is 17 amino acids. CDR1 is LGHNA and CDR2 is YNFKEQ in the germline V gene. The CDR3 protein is CASSPREGQGSYNEQFF. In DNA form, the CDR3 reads TGTGCCAGCAGCCCCCGAGAAGGACAGGGGTCCTACAATGAGCAGTTCTTC.

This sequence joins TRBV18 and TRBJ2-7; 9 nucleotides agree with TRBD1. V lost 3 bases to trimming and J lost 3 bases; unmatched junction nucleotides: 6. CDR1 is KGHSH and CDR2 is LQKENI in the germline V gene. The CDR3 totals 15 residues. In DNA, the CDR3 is TGTGCCAGCTCACCCGGGACAGGGACGATCTACGAGCAGTACTTC. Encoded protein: CASSPGTGTIYEQYF.

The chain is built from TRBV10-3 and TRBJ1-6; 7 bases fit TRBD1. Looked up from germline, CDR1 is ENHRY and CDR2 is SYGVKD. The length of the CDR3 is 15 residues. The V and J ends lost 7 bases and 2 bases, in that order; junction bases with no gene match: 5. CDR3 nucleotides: TGTGCCATCAAAACAGGGGTCACCTATAATTCACCCCTCCACTTT. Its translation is CAIKTGVTYNSPLHF.

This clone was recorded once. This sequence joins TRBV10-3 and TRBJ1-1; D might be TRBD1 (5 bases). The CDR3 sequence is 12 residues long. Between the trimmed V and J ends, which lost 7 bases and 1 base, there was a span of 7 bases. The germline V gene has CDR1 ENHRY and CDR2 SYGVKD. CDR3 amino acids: CAIKQENTEAFF. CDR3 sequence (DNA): TGTGCCATCAAACAGGAGAACACTGAAGCTTTCTTT.

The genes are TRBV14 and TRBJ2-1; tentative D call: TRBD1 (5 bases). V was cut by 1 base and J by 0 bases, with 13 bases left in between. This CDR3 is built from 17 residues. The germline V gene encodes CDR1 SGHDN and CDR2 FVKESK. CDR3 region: CASSQAAGLSSYNEQFF. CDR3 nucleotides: TGTGCCAGCAGCCAAGCGGCAGGGTTGAGCTCCTACAATGAGCAGTTCTTC. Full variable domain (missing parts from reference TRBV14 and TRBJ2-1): EAGVTQFPSHSVIEKGQTVTLRCDPISGHDNLYWYRRVMGKEIKFLLHFVKESKQDESGMPNNRFLAERTGGTYSTLKVQPAELEDSGVYFCASSQAAGLSSYNEQFFGPGTRLTVL.

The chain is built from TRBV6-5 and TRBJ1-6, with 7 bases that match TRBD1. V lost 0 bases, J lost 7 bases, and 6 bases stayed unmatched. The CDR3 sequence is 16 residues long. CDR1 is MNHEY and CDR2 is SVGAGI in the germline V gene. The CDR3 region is CASSYSTGTANSPLHF. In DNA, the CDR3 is TGTGCCAGCAGTTACTCGACGGGGACAGCCAATTCACCCCTCCACTTT.

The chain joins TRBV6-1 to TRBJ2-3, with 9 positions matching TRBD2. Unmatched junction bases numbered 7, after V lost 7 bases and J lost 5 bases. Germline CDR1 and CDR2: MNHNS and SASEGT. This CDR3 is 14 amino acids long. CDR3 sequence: CASTSGGIKDTQYF. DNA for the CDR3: TGTGCCAGCACGAGCGGGGGGATAAAAGATACGCAGTATTTT.

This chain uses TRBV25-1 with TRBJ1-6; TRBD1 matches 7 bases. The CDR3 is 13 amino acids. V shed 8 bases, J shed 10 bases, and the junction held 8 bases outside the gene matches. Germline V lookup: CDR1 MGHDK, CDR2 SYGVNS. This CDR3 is CASSLRGDSPLHF. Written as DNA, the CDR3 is TGTGCCAGCTCCCTCAGGGGGGACTCACCCCTCCACTTT.

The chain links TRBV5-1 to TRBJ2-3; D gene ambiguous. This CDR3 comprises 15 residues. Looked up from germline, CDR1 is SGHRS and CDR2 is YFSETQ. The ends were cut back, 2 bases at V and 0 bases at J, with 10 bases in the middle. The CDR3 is CASSFEQASTDTQYF. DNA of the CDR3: TGCGCCAGCAGCTTTGAGCAGGCTAGCACAGATACGCAGTATTTT.

CDR3 loop: CASSPGADTQYF. The CDR3 coding sequence is TGTGCCAGCAGCCCAGGGGCAGATACGCAGTATTTT. The chain couples TRBV7-2 to TRBJ2-3, with D tentatively TRBD1 (6 bases). This CDR3 is built from 12 residues. Per germline, CDR1 SGHTA and CDR2 FQGNSA. Trimming cost V 5 bases and J 4 bases, with 7 bases left between them.

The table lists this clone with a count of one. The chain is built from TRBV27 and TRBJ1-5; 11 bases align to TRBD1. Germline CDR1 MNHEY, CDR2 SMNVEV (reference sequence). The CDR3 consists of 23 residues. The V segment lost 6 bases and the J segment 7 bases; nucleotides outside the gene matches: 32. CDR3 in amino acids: CASSPYGGVGNIVGTGGRQPQHF. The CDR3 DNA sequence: TGTGCCAGCAGCCCCTACGGGGGGGTGGGGAACATTGTGGGGACAGGGGGAAGACAGCCCCAGCATTTT.

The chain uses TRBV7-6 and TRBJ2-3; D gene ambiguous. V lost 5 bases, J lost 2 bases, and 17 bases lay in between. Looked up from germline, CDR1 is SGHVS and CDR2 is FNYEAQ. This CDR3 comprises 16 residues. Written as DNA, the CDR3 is TGTGCCAGCAGCGGCGGCAGCCAGAGATTCACAGATACGCAGTATTTT. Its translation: CASSGGSQRFTDTQYF.

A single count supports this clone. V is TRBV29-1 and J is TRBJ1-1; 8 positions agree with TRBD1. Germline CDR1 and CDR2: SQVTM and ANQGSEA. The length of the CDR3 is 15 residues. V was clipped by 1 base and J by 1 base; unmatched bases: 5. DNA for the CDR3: TGCAGCGTTGAAGTCCAGGGGGCGCCGAACACTGAAGCTTTCTTT. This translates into CSVEVQGAPNTEAFF.

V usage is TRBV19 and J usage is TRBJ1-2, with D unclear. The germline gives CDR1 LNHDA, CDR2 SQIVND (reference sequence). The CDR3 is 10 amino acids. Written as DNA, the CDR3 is TGTGTGTCGGGCGGGTATGGCTACACCTTC. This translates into CVSGGYGYTF.

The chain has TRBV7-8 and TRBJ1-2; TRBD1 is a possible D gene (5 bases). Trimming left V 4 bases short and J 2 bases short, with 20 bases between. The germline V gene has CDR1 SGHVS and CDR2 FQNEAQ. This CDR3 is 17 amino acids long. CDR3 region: CASSWGWATRPNYGYTF. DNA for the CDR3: TGTGCCAGCAGCTGGGGCTGGGCGACCCGTCCCAACTATGGCTACACCTTC.

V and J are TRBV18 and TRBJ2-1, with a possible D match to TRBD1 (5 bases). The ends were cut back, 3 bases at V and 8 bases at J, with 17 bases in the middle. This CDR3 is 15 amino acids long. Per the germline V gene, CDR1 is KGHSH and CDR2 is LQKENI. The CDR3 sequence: CASSPYVEDNHEQFF. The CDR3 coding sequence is TGTGCCAGCTCACCCTATGTTGAGGACAATCATGAGCAGTTCTTC.

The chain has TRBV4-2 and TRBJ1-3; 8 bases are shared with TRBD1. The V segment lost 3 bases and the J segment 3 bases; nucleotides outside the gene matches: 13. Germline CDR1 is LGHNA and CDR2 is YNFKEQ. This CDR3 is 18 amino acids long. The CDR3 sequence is CASSHRQGTGGDGNTIYF. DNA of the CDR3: TGTGCCAGCAGCCACCGACAGGGAACAGGGGGTGATGGAAACACCATATATTTT.